What follows are 21 T cell receptor beta chains derived from one specimen sequenced in a study of cytomegalovirus exposure and HLA in healthy donors. PCR was performed using 60 Vbeta and 13 Jbeta primers. The method was immunoSEQ multiplex PCR; TCRdb's version includes in-frame clones alone and lacks a portion of them. Of more than 95,000 clones listed, over 70% were seen once; the top ten hold about 5.8%. Source material: PBMCs. Source of these receptors: a male donor in good health and CMV-seronegative.

The chain couples TRBV7-2 to TRBJ2-7; possibly TRBD2 for D (5 bases). The germline V gene has CDR1 SGHTA and CDR2 FQGNSA. The CDR3 runs 14 residues. With 5 bases removed from V and 5 bases from J, the gap between germline ends came to 16 bases. The CDR3 DNA follows: TGTGCCAGCAGCCCCCTGCGGGCACCCGACGAGCAGTACTTC. It translates to CASSPLRAPDEQYF.

The V call is TRBV28, the J call TRBJ2-7, with 7 nucleotides matching TRBD2. CDR3 length: 15 residues. Germline loops: CDR1 MDHEN, CDR2 SYDVKM. With V trimmed by 10 bases and J by 7 bases, 19 bases remained unmatched. In nucleotides, the CDR3 is TGTGCCAAACACACACCGGGACTAACCTCGAGGGAGCAGTACTTC. Translated, it gives CAKHTPGLTSREQYF. Complete variable domain (other parts from reference TRBV28 and TRBJ2-7): DVKVTQSSRYLVKRTGEKVFLECVQDMDHENMFWYRQDPGLGLRLIYFSYDVKMKEKGDIPEGYSVSREKKERFSLILESASTNQTSMYLCAKHTPGLTSREQYFGPGTRLTVT.

J is TRBJ1-5 and V is TRBV2; TRBD1 agrees at 8 bases. Germline V gives CDR1 SNHLY, CDR2 FYNNEI. There are 14 residues in the CDR3. Unmatched junction bases numbered 7, after V lost 6 bases and J lost 6 bases. CDR3 in amino acids: CASRTGAPIQPQHF. As DNA, the CDR3 is TGTGCCAGCAGGACAGGGGCCCCTATTCAGCCCCAGCATTTT.

The chain couples TRBV6-4 to TRBJ1-5; D not certain. This CDR3 has 13 residues. Trimming shortened V by 6 bases and J by 1 base, and 7 bases separated the two germline ends. CDR1 MRHNA and CDR2 SNTAGT come from the germline V gene. The CDR3 is CASSGESNQPQHF. DNA of the CDR3: TGTGCCAGCAGCGGAGAAAGCAATCAGCCCCAGCATTTT.

This clone was observed many times. The rearrangement links TRBV6-1 to TRBJ1-5; tentative D call: TRBD1 (6 bases). Trimming removed 8 bases at V and 7 bases at J, with 18 bases between. The germline V gene has CDR1 MNHNS and CDR2 SASEGT. The CDR3 is 14 amino acids. CDR3 DNA sequence: TGTGCCAGCTTACTAAACAGGGAAGGGCAGCCCCAGCATTTT. It yields the protein CASLLNREGQPQHF.

The CDR3 is CASSPPAGGYNEQFF. CDR3 DNA sequence: TGTGCCAGCAGTCCCCCAGCGGGAGGTTACAATGAGCAGTTCTTC. This chain uses TRBV2 with TRBJ2-1; 9 bases align to TRBD2. CDR1 is SNHLY and CDR2 is FYNNEI in the germline V gene. The CDR3 extends over 15 amino acids. With V trimmed by 5 bases and J by 4 bases, 6 bases remained unmatched.

V usage is TRBV30 and J usage is TRBJ1-5, with 7 bases fitting TRBD1. V shed 3 bases and J 4 bases; nucleotides not matched to a gene: 9. CDR1 and CDR2 (germline): GTSNPN, SVGIG (reference sequence). The CDR3 loop spans 15 amino acids. This CDR3 is CAWSPSTGRNQPQHF. In DNA form, the CDR3 reads TGTGCCTGGAGCCCGTCGACAGGGCGAAATCAGCCCCAGCATTTT. Looking up the rest from reference TRBV30 and TRBJ1-5 gives the full variable domain: SQTIHQWPATLVQPVGSPLSLECTVEGTSNPNLYWYRQAAGRGLQLLFYSVGIGQISSEVPQNLSASRPQDRQFILSSKKLLLSDSGFYLCAWSPSTGRNQPQHFGDGTRLSIL.

The chain uses TRBV4-2 and TRBJ2-2, with 9 bases matching TRBD2. V was pared by 4 bases and J by 5 bases, with 11 bases of the junction left unmatched. From germline, CDR1 is LGHNA and CDR2 YNFKEQ. The length of the CDR3 is 17 residues. The CDR3 protein is CASSPTAGSGRTGELFF. DNA for the CDR3: TGTGCCAGCAGCCCTACGGCAGGTAGCGGGAGAACCGGGGAGCTGTTTTTT.

This clone was detected once. J is TRBJ2-2 and V is TRBV7-6; TRBD1 matches 8 bases. Per the germline V gene, CDR1 is SGHVS and CDR2 is FNYEAQ. V gave up 1 base and J gave up 6 bases; unmatched junction bases: 4. This CDR3 has 15 amino acids. DNA for the CDR3: TGTGCCAGCAGCTTAGAGGACAGGGTGGCCGGGGAGCTGTTTTTT. Encoded protein: CASSLEDRVAGELFF.

This clone was observed a few times. This sequence joins TRBV4-2 and TRBJ2-7, with 7 bases that match TRBD2. Germline V gene sequence: CDR1 LGHNA, CDR2 YNFKEQ. The V gene end was trimmed by 4 bases and the J gene end by 2 bases; junction bases not matched to a gene: 11. This CDR3 region has 16 residues. The CDR3 sequence is CASSREGRDFPYEQYF. CDR3 DNA sequence: TGTGCCAGCAGCCGGGAGGGACGGGACTTCCCCTACGAGCAGTACTTC.

The chain uses TRBV6-1 and TRBJ2-7; D is uncertain. Germline V gene sequence: CDR1 MNHNS, CDR2 SASEGT. The CDR3 consists of 13 residues. V lost 1 base and J lost 2, with 6 bases in between. The CDR3 region has the DNA TGTGCCAGCAGTGAAGGCGGTACCTACGAGCAGTACTTC. Residues: CASSEGGTYEQYF.

V is TRBV5-1 and J is TRBJ2-1; a weak D match, TRBD2 (6 bases). Trimming took off 4 bases at V and 8 bases at J, with 16 bases between the two ends. Per germline, CDR1 SGHRS and CDR2 YFSETQ. This CDR3 spans 14 amino acids. The CDR3 DNA reads as TGCGCCAGCAGCCCGGGGGTCGGCCGGGATGAGCAGTTCTTC. Its protein product is CASSPGVGRDEQFF.

About this clone itself: Sequence at one end of the junction differs from germline and may be a read error. The chain has TRBV7-7 and TRBJ2-7; TRBD2 matches at 7 bases. The V gene's germline CDR1 is SSHAT and CDR2 FNYEAQ (reference sequence). The CDR3 covers 15 residues. CDR3 sequence reads: CASSLSREARYEQYF. CDR3 nucleotides: TGTGCTAGCAGCTTATCCCGGGAGGCCCGTTACGAGCAGTACTTC.

The chain carries TRBV30 and TRBJ2-3; 11 nucleotides line up with TRBD2. Germline V gives CDR1 GTSNPN, CDR2 SVGIG (reference sequence). V was pared by 3 bases and J by 6 bases, with 5 bases of the junction left unmatched. The CDR3 sequence is 14 residues long. CDR3 sequence reads: CAWRPGLAGDTQYF. The CDR3 nucleotides are TGTGCCTGGAGGCCAGGACTAGCGGGCGATACGCAGTATTTT.

This chain links TRBV5-6 with TRBJ2-1, with TRBD2 matching 9 bases. This CDR3 has 16 amino acids. Germline V CDR1 and CDR2: SGHDT, YYEEEE. V shed 3 bases, J shed 4 bases, and the junction held 8 bases outside the gene matches. The DNA for the CDR3 is TGTGCCAGCAGCTGGGGACTAGCTGGGATTTACAATGAGCAGTTCTTC. Residues: CASSWGLAGIYNEQFF.

This chain connects TRBV21-1 to TRBJ2-5; the table's D gene call, TRBD1, was not cross checked with the DNA. TRBV21-1 is a recognized pseudogene. The CDR3 is 15 residues long. CDR3 residues: CASSPRDRGRETQYF. The CDR3 DNA is TGTGCCAGCAGCCCCCGGGACAGGGGCCGAGAGACCCAGTACTTC.

This clone appeared a few times. This rearrangement joins TRBV6-1 to TRBJ1-1; the D is unclear. V dropped 6 bases and J dropped 1 base, with 12 bases sitting between them. Germline-derived CDR1 and CDR2 are MNHNS and SASEGT. The CDR3 covers 14 residues. CDR3 DNA sequence: TGTGCCAGCAGCGACCGGGGTCAGAACACTGAAGCTTTCTTT. This gives the protein CASSDRGQNTEAFF.

The chain joins TRBV30 to TRBJ1-1, with D perhaps matching TRBD1 (5 bases). V gave up 5 bases and J gave up 4 bases, with 11 bases separating them. From germline, CDR1 is GTSNPN and CDR2 SVGIG (reference sequence). The CDR3 runs 12 residues. The CDR3 loop is CAWLDSRTEAFF. The CDR3 DNA is TGTGCCTGGCTTGACAGTCGCACTGAAGCTTTCTTT.

This clone was observed a few times. The rearrangement uses TRBV10-3 and TRBJ2-7; D uncertain. Germline CDR1 ENHRY, CDR2 SYGVKD. The CDR3 runs to 11 residues. Trimming removed 5 bases from V and 7 bases from J, with 9 bases in between. The CDR3 is CAISNAQEQYF. The DNA for the CDR3 is TGTGCCATCAGTAACGCTCAGGAGCAGTACTTC.

This clone appeared a few times. V is TRBV29-1 and J is TRBJ2-1; 7 bases line up with TRBD2. CDR3 length: 12 residues. In germline, CDR1 is SQVTM, CDR2 ANQGSEA. Trimming cost V 4 bases and J 6 bases; bases outside gene matches: 3. CDR3 nucleotides: TGCAGCGTTGGGGTAGCGGGCAATGAGCAGTTCTTC. Translating gives CSVGVAGNEQFF.

The V gene is TRBV4-2, the J gene TRBJ2-1; 7 positions agree with TRBD2. This CDR3 has 15 residues. Germline CDR1 reads LGHNA; CDR2 reads YNFKEQ. V shed 4 bases, J shed 9 bases, and the junction held 12 bases outside the gene matches. DNA of the CDR3: TGTGCCAGCAGCCGCCGGGGGGAGGGCCGAGTTGAGCAGTTCTTC. Protein product: CASSRRGEGRVEQFF.